A selection of T cell receptor beta chains follows, all from one sample in a study of PD-1 blockade in classical Hodgkin lymphoma. The data were produced by immunoSEQ multiplex PCR, yet TCRdb's version contains in-frame clones alone and is incomplete. The sample includes 43,000 or so clones, approximately 78% of them seen just once. The sequenced sample was peripheral blood mononuclear cells (PBMCs), obtained before the fourth cycle of nivolumab. These receptors originate from a human donor with classical Hodgkin lymphoma. CDR3s include the opening cysteine and the closing phenylalanine or tryptophan. A D gene is named only where the DNA matches it firmly. Part of the rows lack a size; the others show once, few, many or a class for expanded clones.

d_call,clone_size,j_call,v_call,cdr3_nt,cdr3_aa
-,-,TRBJ2-2,TRBV5-1,TGCGCCAGCAGCCCGGGACATGGGAACACCGGGGAGCTGTTTTTT,CASSPGHGNTGELFF
-,-,TRBJ1-2,TRBV5-4,TGTGCCAGCAGCTTGGAGGCCGGTAACTATGGCTACACCTTC,CASSLEAGNYGYTF
TRBD1,-,TRBJ1-1,TRBV27,TGTGCCAGCAGGAAACAGGGGCTTAACACTGAAGCTTTCTTT,CASRKQGLNTEAFF
TRBD1,-,TRBJ1-2,TRBV6-5,TGTGCCAGCAGTCGGGACAGGGGAGGGTATGGCTACACCTTC,CASSRDRGGYGYTF
-,-,TRBJ1-5,TRBV7-2,TGTGCCAGCAGCTTATATCGTATGCAGCCCCAGCATTTT,CASSLYRMQPQHF
-,-,TRBJ2-7,TRBV11-2,TGTGCCAGCAGCTTAGAGCTGGGGTCCTCCTACGAGCAGTACTTC,CASSLELGSSYEQYF
-,-,TRBJ2-2,TRBV2,TGTGCCAGCAGTGTGGGGACAACGAACACCGGGGAGCTGTTTTTT,CASSVGTTNTGELFF
-,-,TRBJ2-7,TRBV7-9,TGTGCCAGCAGCTTAGCAGGGATCTCCTACGAGCAGTACTTC,CASSLAGISYEQYF
TRBD1,-,TRBJ1-4,TRBV15,TGTGCCACCAGCAGCGACAGGGACAGGGGGCCCTATAATGAAAAACTGTTTTTT,CATSSDRDRGPYNEKLFF
-,few,TRBJ1-1,TRBV7-9,TGTGCCAGCAGCTTAACGGGGGCAAACACTGAAGCTTTCTTT,CASSLTGANTEAFF
-,-,TRBJ2-1,TRBV7-2,TGTGCCAGCAGCTTACTGGGCGGTCCTTACAATGAGCAGTTCTTC,CASSLLGGPYNEQFF
TRBD2,-,TRBJ2-5,TRBV5-4,TGTGCCAGCAGCTTCTGGCTAGCGGGGGGCACTGAGACCCAGTACTTC,CASSFWLAGGTETQYF
-,-,TRBJ1-5,TRBV11-3,TGTGCCAGCAGCTTAGTATCGAACACGGGACAGCCCCAGCATTTT,CASSLVSNTGQPQHF
-,-,TRBJ2-5,TRBV28,TGTGCCAGCAGTTCCCTCGGGACCGCTGGGGCAGAGACCCAGTACTTC,CASSSLGTAGAETQYF
-,-,TRBJ1-5,TRBV7-2,TGTGCCAGCAGCTTGGGGTACTGGGGGGAACAGCCCCAGCATTTT,CASSLGYWGEQPQHF
-,-,TRBJ2-7,TRBV27,TGTGCCAGCAGTTTTAACGGGGGCGAAACCTACGAGCAGTACTTC,CASSFNGGETYEQYF
-,medium-sized,TRBJ1-2,TRBV6-6,TGTGCCAGCTCCAGGGGCGGGGAGGATGGCTACACCTTC,CASSRGGEDGYTF
-,once,TRBJ2-1,TRBV11-3,TGTGCCAGCAGCTCGGACTACTTCGAGGACCGTGAGCAGTTCTTC,CASSSDYFEDREQFF
-,few,TRBJ2-7,TRBV7-2,TGTGCCAGCAGCCCAGGACTGGTCTCCTACGAGCAGTACTTC,CASSPGLVSYEQYF
TRBD1,-,TRBJ1-3,TRBV9,TGTGCCAGCAGCGCCTCCGGGACAGGGTTTCCCGAGGGCACCATATATTTT,CASSASGTGFPEGTIYF
-,once,TRBJ2-7,TRBV19,TGTGCCAGTTCGGCCCCAAGCTACGAGCAGTACTTC,CASSAPSYEQYF
-,-,TRBJ2-7,TRBV7-8,TGTGCCAGCAGCTTAAGTTGGTACGAGCAGTACTTC,CASSLSWYEQYF
-,-,TRBJ2-1,TRBV10-3,TGTGCCATCAGTGAGCCCCCAACGAGGGAGCAGTTCTTC,CAISEPPTREQFF
-,-,TRBJ2-7,TRBV5-1,TGCGCCAGCAGCGGCGGGGGGACAGGGAGGAACTACGAGCAGTACTTC,CASSGGGTGRNYEQYF
-,-,TRBJ1-4,TRBV29-1,TGCAGCGTTGAACTGGTGCTAGGAGGGCGGGGACTGTTTTTT,CSVELVLGGRGLFF
TRBD1,-,TRBJ2-7,TRBV5-1,TGCGCCAGCAGCCCCCCGGGACAGGGGTCCTACGAGCAGTACTTC,CASSPPGQGSYEQYF
-,medium-sized,TRBJ1-5,TRBV28,TGTGCCAGCAGTCGACAGGGCAATCAGCCCCAGCATTTT,CASSRQGNQPQHF
-,-,TRBJ1-1,TRBV5-1,TGCGCCAGCAGCCTAGGTGGGACGGGGAACACTGAAGCTTTCTTT,CASSLGGTGNTEAFF
-,-,TRBJ2-1,TRBV5-1,TGCGCCAGCAGCCCGGGACATATGGACGGGAATGAGCAGTTCTTC,CASSPGHMDGNEQFF
TRBD1,-,TRBJ2-1,TRBV4-3,TGCGCCAGCAGCCAAGAGGGCAGGGGGAATGAGCAGTTCTTC,CASSQEGRGNEQFF
TRBD2,-,TRBJ2-3,TRBV7-6,TGTGCCAGCAGCCTTAGCGGGGGGGTCACAGATACGCAGTATTTT,CASSLSGGVTDTQYF
-,-,TRBJ2-7,TRBV7-9,TGTGCCAGCAGCTCCTCCTTCTACGAGCAGTACTTC,CASSSSFYEQYF
-,few,TRBJ2-1,TRBV9,TGTGCCAGCAGCGTAGGTGTGACGGGGGAGCAGTTCTTC,CASSVGVTGEQFF
-,-,TRBJ2-2,TRBV29-1,TGCAGCGCGAGAAGATCTGACACCGGGGAGCTGTTTTTT,CSARRSDTGELFF
TRBD2,-,TRBJ2-7,TRBV7-2,TGTGCCAGCAGCTTCCTAGCGGGGGGCGCTGGAGAGCAGTACTTC,CASSFLAGGAGEQYF
TRBD1,-,TRBJ1-2,TRBV18,TGTGCCAGCTCACCAATTCAGGGGGCGCGGGGCTACACCTTC,CASSPIQGARGYTF
-,-,TRBJ1-5,TRBV7-9,TGTGCCAGCAGCTCTCGACAAGACAATCAGCCCCAGCATTTT,CASSSRQDNQPQHF
-,few,TRBJ2-1,TRBV29-1,TGCAGCGTTGCCCGGGGCTCCTACAATGAGCAGTTCTTC,CSVARGSYNEQFF
-,-,TRBJ1-5,TRBV21-1,TGTGCCAGCAGCCTCCGGGACAGTAGCAATCAGCCCCAGCATTTT,CASSLRDSSNQPQHF
TRBD1,few,TRBJ1-1,TRBV10-1,TGCGCCAGCAAGGGACAGATGAACACTGAAGCTTTCTTT,CASKGQMNTEAFF
TRBD1,-,TRBJ2-5,TRBV5-1,TGCGCCAGCAGCCCAGGACAGGGTGGGCAGACCCAGTACTTC,CASSPGQGGQTQYF
TRBD1,few,TRBJ2-7,TRBV11-2,TGTGCCAGCAGCTCCGGAAGGGACAGGGCCCACGAGCAGTACTTC,CASSSGRDRAHEQYF
-,-,TRBJ1-1,TRBV9,TGTGCCAGCAGCACCCCCGGGAACGCGAACACTGAAGCTTTCTTT,CASSTPGNANTEAFF
-,-,TRBJ1-1,TRBV30,TGTGCCTGGGGACCCCTGGGGGGCACTGAAGCTTTCTTT,CAWGPLGGTEAFF
-,once,TRBJ2-5,TRBV5-1,TGCGCCAGCAGCTTGGGGGCAGGGCCGTTACAAGAGACCCAGTACTTC,CASSLGAGPLQETQYF
-,-,TRBJ2-7,TRBV7-3,TGTGCCAGCAGCTTAATGCACAGTTCTGACGAGCAGTACTTC,CASSLMHSSDEQYF
TRBD1,few,TRBJ1-1,TRBV10-3,TGTGCCATCAGATTGGACAGGGGCCACACTGAAGCTTTCTTT,CAIRLDRGHTEAFF
TRBD2,once,TRBJ2-7,TRBV6-1,TGTGCCAGCAGAACCGGGACTAGCGGATACTACGAGCAGTACTTC,CASRTGTSGYYEQYF
-,-,TRBJ1-4,TRBV10-3,TGTGCCATCAGTGAGTCTTCGGGGAGTGGAAAACTGTTTTTT,CAISESSGSGKLFF
-,-,TRBJ1-3,TRBV30,TGTGCCTGGAGTTTTGGTAGAGCTGGAAACACCATATATTTT,CAWSFGRAGNTIYF
-,few,TRBJ1-5,TRBV4-2,TGTGCCAGCAGCCAACAGGGAGGACAGCCCCAGCATTTT,CASSQQGGQPQHF
TRBD2,-,TRBJ2-7,TRBV18,TGTGCCAGCTCACCGACTAGCGGGGGGGCGGAGGAGCAGTACTTC,CASSPTSGGAEEQYF
-,-,TRBJ1-2,TRBV27,TGTGCCACAAGCAGGGAGGGCTATGGCTACACCTTC,CATSREGYGYTF
TRBD2,-,TRBJ2-3,TRBV4-2,TGTGCCAGCAGCCAGGAGAGCGGGGGGGCTGCAGATACGCAGTATTTT,CASSQESGGAADTQYF
TRBD1,-,TRBJ1-6,TRBV27,TGTGCCAGCAGTCGAGGGGGCACCTATAATTCACCCCTCCACTTT,CASSRGGTYNSPLHF